Presented here are 25 T cell receptor beta chains from one specimen sequenced in a study of cytomegalovirus exposure and HLA in healthy donors. The PCR had 60 Vbeta and 13 Jbeta primers. Sequenced by immunoSEQ multiplex PCR; TCRdb stores in-frame clones only, minus some. The sample consists of about 150,000 clones, roughly 80% of them appearing once. The sample was PBMCs. These receptors all stem from a male donor in good health and CMV-seronegative.

V and J are TRBV28 and TRBJ1-1; D call uncertain. From germline, CDR1 is MDHEN and CDR2 SYDVKM. The V end lost 8 bases, the J end lost 4 bases, and 17 bases lay between the germline ends. The CDR3 covers 14 residues. CDR3 bases: TGTGCCAGCTCCTTAGGTCGGGTCTCCACTGAAGCTTTCTTT. Translating it yields CASSLGRVSTEAFF. Full variable domain (outside the CDR3, taken from reference TRBV28 and TRBJ1-1): DVKVTQSSRYLVKRTGEKVFLECVQDMDHENMFWYRQDPGLGLRLIYFSYDVKMKEKGDIPEGYSVSREKKERFSLILESASTNQTSMYLCASSLGRVSTEAFFGQGTRLTVV.

This chain links TRBV2 with TRBJ2-7, with 7 bases lining up with TRBD2. Trimming cost V 6 bases and J 3 bases; bases outside gene matches: 14. Looked up from germline, CDR1 is SNHLY and CDR2 is FYNNEI. This CDR3 has 16 residues. The CDR3 sequence: CASRTFGGGSVYEQYF. CDR3 bases: TGTGCCAGCAGAACCTTTGGGGGAGGGAGTGTCTACGAGCAGTACTTC. Together with reference TRBV2 and TRBJ2-7, the CDR3 gives the full variable domain: EPEVTQTPSHQVTQMGQEVILRCVPISNHLYFYWYRQILGQKVEFLVSFYNNEISEKSEIFDDQFSVERPDGSNFTLKIRSTKLEDSAMYFCASRTFGGGSVYEQYFGPGTRLTVT.

This chain links TRBV7-9 with TRBJ2-2; D perhaps matches TRBD1 (5 bases). Trimming left V 5 bases short and J 0 bases short, with 16 bases between. The germline V gene has CDR1 SEHNR and CDR2 FQNEAQ (reference sequence). The CDR3 loop spans 17 amino acids. The CDR3, as DNA: TGTGCCAGCAGCCGATTGAGAGACAGTGCGAACACCGGGGAGCTGTTTTTT. It codes for CASSRLRDSANTGELFF.

This clone was seen only once. This sequence joins TRBV7-9 and TRBJ1-4, with TRBD1 matching 7 bases. J lost 5 bases, V lost 5 bases, and 8 bases had no gene match. Germline V CDR1 and CDR2: SEHNR, FQNEAQ (reference sequence). The length of the CDR3 is 15 residues. CDR3 protein: CASSAQGGENEKLFF. The CDR3 DNA reads as TGTGCCAGCAGCGCCCAAGGGGGCGAAAATGAAAAACTGTTTTTT.

The V and J genes are TRBV28 and TRBJ1-1; no firm D call. Trimming cost V 7 bases and J 6 bases, with 12 bases left between them. The CDR3 has 12 residues. CDR1 and CDR2 (germline): MDHEN, SYDVKM. The CDR3 DNA is TGTGCCAGCACTGGCAGGATAGCTGAAGCTTTCTTT. Translating gives CASTGRIAEAFF.

The chain combines TRBV12-5 with TRBJ2-2; D uncertain. CDR1 is LGHNT and CDR2 is FRNRAP in the germline V gene. There are 14 residues in the CDR3. Between the trimmed V and J ends, which lost 6 bases and 4 bases, there was a span of 12 bases. The CDR3 protein is CASGPDSGTGELFF. The CDR3 DNA sequence: TGTGCTAGTGGCCCGGATTCGGGCACCGGGGAGCTGTTTTTT.

This chain links TRBV28 with TRBJ2-1; 11 nucleotides match TRBD1. The V and J ends lost 3 bases and 8 bases, in that order; junction bases with no gene match: 15. CDR1 MDHEN and CDR2 SYDVKM come from the germline V gene. This CDR3 contains 18 residues. CDR3 sequence reads: CASSLGGTGGRRGDEQFF. CDR3 nucleotides: TGTGCCAGCAGTTTGGGAGGGACAGGGGGTCGGAGAGGAGATGAGCAGTTCTTC.

The chain combines TRBV6-6 with TRBJ1-2; no firm D call. Germline loops: CDR1 MNHNY, CDR2 SVGAGI (reference sequence). Trimming left V 6 bases short and J 5 bases short, with 7 bases between. The CDR3 sequence is 11 residues long. Here the CDR3 reads CASRDFYGYTF. DNA for the CDR3: TGTGCCAGCAGAGACTTTTATGGCTACACCTTC.

The chain is built from TRBV11-3 and TRBJ2-1, with 9 bases aligning to TRBD2. V lost 0 bases to trimming and J lost 8 bases; unmatched junction nucleotides: 5. Germline CDR1 SGHNT, CDR2 YENEEA. The CDR3 spans 15 residues. The CDR3 loop is CASSLDGTSIYEQFF. The CDR3 bases are TGTGCCAGCAGCTTAGATGGGACTAGCATCTATGAGCAGTTCTTC. Using reference TRBV11-3 and TRBJ2-1 for the parts outside the CDR3, the full variable domain is EAGVVQSPRYKIIEKKQPVAFWCNPISGHNTLYWYLQNLGQGPELLIRYENEEAVDDSQLPKDRFSAERLKGVDSTLKIQPAELGDSAVYLCASSLDGTSIYEQFFGPGTRLTVL.

The chain carries TRBV5-1 and TRBJ2-3, with 8 bases fitting TRBD2. The CDR3 covers 14 residues. Germline CDR1 SGHRS, CDR2 YFSETQ. V dropped 2 bases and J dropped 1; count of bases not matched to a gene: 0. The CDR3 nucleotides read TGCGCCAGCAGCTTTAGCGGGGGCACAGATACGCAGTATTTT. This codes for CASSFSGGTDTQYF.

Sample share makes this clone medium-sized. The chain employs TRBV6-6 and TRBJ2-1; 12 nucleotides line up with TRBD1. The germline CDR1 and CDR2 sequences are MNHNY and SVGAGI (reference sequence). The CDR3 is 14 residues long. Trimming at V came to 4 bases and at J to 8 bases, leaving 3 bases not matched to a gene. The CDR3 loop reads CASSSGTGGDEQFF. The CDR3 coding sequence is TGTGCCAGCAGTTCCGGGACAGGGGGCGATGAGCAGTTCTTC.

The count of this clone is one. The chain uses TRBV30 and TRBJ2-3, with 8 nucleotides matching TRBD2. Germline loops: CDR1 GTSNPN, CDR2 SVGIG (reference sequence). After removal of 5 bases from V and 4 bases from J, the junction contained 8 bases not matched to a gene. The CDR3 totals 14 residues. CDR3 sequence reads: CAWQRSGNSDTQYF. The CDR3, as DNA: TGTGCCTGGCAACGTAGCGGGAACTCAGATACGCAGTATTTT. Based on the CDR3 plus reference TRBV30 and TRBJ2-3, the full variable domain is SQTIHQWPATLVQPVGSPLSLECTVEGTSNPNLYWYRQAAGRGLQLLFYSVGIGQISSEVPQNLSASRPQDRQFILSSKKLLLSDSGFYLCAWQRSGNSDTQYFGPGTRLTVL.

The rearrangement uses TRBV28 and TRBJ2-5; 7 nucleotides align to TRBD2. CDR1 and CDR2 (germline): MDHEN, SYDVKM. V gave up 6 bases and J gave up 5 bases; unmatched junction bases: 12. This CDR3 has 15 amino acids. CDR3 in amino acids: CASSRSDGRWETQYF. Here the CDR3 DNA reads TGTGCCAGCAGCAGATCGGACGGGAGGTGGGAGACCCAGTACTTC. Together with reference TRBV28 and TRBJ2-5, the CDR3 gives the full variable domain: DVKVTQSSRYLVKRTGEKVFLECVQDMDHENMFWYRQDPGLGLRLIYFSYDVKMKEKGDIPEGYSVSREKKERFSLILESASTNQTSMYLCASSRSDGRWETQYFGPGTRLLVL.

This chain links TRBV19 with TRBJ1-5; TRBD1 agrees at 9 bases. Losses at the gene ends were 10 bases for V and 4 bases for J; bases not matched to a gene: 11. Per the germline V gene, CDR1 is LNHDA and CDR2 is SQIVND (reference sequence). The CDR3 has 15 amino acids. The CDR3 coding sequence is TGTGCCACGACCCCGGGACAGGGATTTAATCAGCCCCAGCATTTT. Residues: CATTPGQGFNQPQHF.

The chain is built from TRBV7-3 and TRBJ2-2, with TRBD2 matching over 10 bases. The CDR3 runs to 17 residues. Germline CDR1 SGHTA, CDR2 FQGTGA. Trimming cost V 5 bases and J 1 base; bases outside gene matches: 7. The CDR3 spells CASSPTLAGGNTGELFF. The CDR3 coding sequence is TGTGCCAGCAGCCCGACCTTAGCGGGAGGGAACACCGGGGAGCTGTTTTTT.

This clone was counted between two and nine times. The chain uses TRBV19 and TRBJ2-7; D is perhaps TRBD2 (5 bases). Germline lookup yields CDR1 LNHDA and CDR2 SQIVND (reference sequence). This CDR3 spans 15 amino acids. V was pared by 1 base and J by 5 bases, with 15 bases between. The CDR3, as DNA: TGTGCCAGTAGTATAGTAGCTTCGGGGATCCACGAGCAGTACTTC. It is translated as CASSIVASGIHEQYF. Filled out from reference TRBV19 and TRBJ2-7, the complete variable domain reads DGGITQSPKYLFRKEGQNVTLSCEQNLNHDAMYWYRQDPGQGLRLIYYSQIVNDFQKGDIAEGYSVSREKKESFPLTVTSAQKNPTAFYLCASSIVASGIHEQYFGPGTRLTVT.

The genes are TRBV7-2 and TRBJ1-1, with 9 bases aligning to TRBD1. The germline V gene encodes CDR1 SGHTA and CDR2 FQGNSA. V lost 6 bases to trimming and J lost 1 base; unmatched junction nucleotides: 6. CDR3 size: 15 residues. The CDR3 loop is CASSFTGGPNTEAFF. DNA of the CDR3: TGTGCCAGCAGTTTCACAGGGGGCCCGAACACTGAAGCTTTCTTT.

V usage is TRBV6-1 and J usage is TRBJ1-2, with D unresolved. Trimming pared 1 base from V and 8 bases from J, leaving 8 bases between. The CDR3 has 12 amino acids. Per the germline V gene, CDR1 is MNHNS and CDR2 is SASEGT. The CDR3 region is CASSEGGWGYTF. The CDR3 nucleotides are TGTGCCAGCAGTGAAGGCGGATGGGGCTACACCTTC.

J is TRBJ1-4 and V is TRBV2, with D unclear. CDR1 is SNHLY, CDR2 FYNNEI, per germline. Trimming took 3 bases from V and 14 from J, leaving 13 bases between them. This CDR3 spans 12 amino acids. The CDR3 DNA reads TGTGCCAGCAGTGAGGGCCTTATAGGCCTGTTTTTT. Encoded protein: CASSEGLIGLFF.

The chain links TRBV28 to TRBJ1-1; tentative D call: TRBD1 (5 bases). Trimming stripped 1 base from V and 3 bases from J, with 18 bases between. The germline gives CDR1 MDHEN, CDR2 SYDVKM. The CDR3 is 17 amino acids. The CDR3 coding sequence is TGTGCCAGCAGTTTATCTGGCGGGGGGGGGTGGGACACTGAAGCTTTCTTT. It translates to CASSLSGGGGWDTEAFF.

V is TRBV5-4 and J is TRBJ2-7, with a tentative D call TRBD2 (5 bases). This CDR3 comprises 13 residues. Germline CDR1 SGHNT, CDR2 YYREEE (reference sequence). Deletions cut 0 bases from V and 5 bases from J, with 9 bases between. Here the CDR3 DNA reads TGTGCCAGCAGCTTGGGGGAGAGGAACGAGCAGTACTTC. Translated: CASSLGERNEQYF.

Points on this clone: A much larger clone lies one base from this, so it may be a read error. The CDR3 DNA is TGTGCCAGCAGCTTGACAGGGGGCAACACTGAAGCTTTCTTT. This translates into CASSLTGGNTEAFF. V usage is TRBV7-2 and J usage is TRBJ1-1; 10 nucleotides line up with TRBD1. The CDR3 length is 14 residues. The J segment lost 2 bases and the V segment lost 3 bases, leaving 0 bases of the junction unmatched. Germline lookup yields CDR1 SGHTA and CDR2 FQGNSA. The full variable domain, in which reference TRBV7-2 and TRBJ1-1 provide the parts outside the CDR3, is GAGVSQSPSNKVTEKGKDVELRCDPISGHTALYWYRQSLGQGLEFLIYFQGNSAPDKSGLPSDRFSAERTGGSVSTLTIQRTQQEDSAVYLCASSLTGGNTEAFFGQGTRLTVV.

V is TRBV9 and J is TRBJ2-1; tentative D call: TRBD2 (6 bases). The germline gives CDR1 SGDLS, CDR2 YYNGEE. The CDR3 covers 15 residues. The V end was cut by 0 bases, the J end by 9 bases, with 16 bases between. As DNA, the CDR3 is TGTGCCAGCAGCGTAGGGGGTAGCGGCCCCGTTGAGCAGTTCTTC. This sequence encodes CASSVGGSGPVEQFF.

V usage is TRBV6-6 and J usage is TRBJ2-7; 14 nucleotides align to TRBD2. The CDR3 has 15 amino acids. Germline V lookup: CDR1 MNHNY, CDR2 SVGAGI (reference sequence). The V and J ends lost 10 bases and 6 bases, in that order; junction bases with no gene match: 11. CDR3 protein: CAIGTSGSLDSEQYF. The CDR3 DNA reads TGTGCCATTGGGACTAGCGGGAGCCTGGATTCCGAGCAGTACTTC.

This rearrangement joins TRBV5-5 to TRBJ2-7; possibly TRBD2 for D (6 bases). V lost 4 bases and J 0 bases, leaving 11 bases between the germline ends. Germline lookup yields CDR1 SGHKS and CDR2 YYEKEE (reference sequence). The CDR3 contains 14 residues. The CDR3 spells CASSHPGGSYEQYF. The CDR3 nucleotides read TGTGCCAGCAGCCATCCCGGGGGCTCCTACGAGCAGTACTTC.